Sequencing of this TCR beta chain was carried out in a study of T cell repertoires in cytomegalovirus infection. Study information: Matching HLA type and CMV infection were both indicated by public TCR beta signatures.

Germline loops: CDR1 SGHRS, CDR2 YFSETQ. With 3 bases clipped from V and 6 bases from J, the junction kept 11 bases outside the gene matches. There are 15 residues in the CDR3. Points from the study as a whole: HLA-C-restricted, CMV-specific TCR beta clonotypes were dominant ex vivo. The cumulative frequency of public TCR beta families distinguished individuals who carried CMV together with the relevant HLA.

This clonotype has ten or more counts. Its specificity is not known. One entry per CDR3 protein results from TCRdb running MiXCR on the reads. The repertoire holds about 260,000 distinct CDR3 sequences, with approximately 9% as singletons. The V call is TRBV5-1, the J call TRBJ1-1, with 7 positions matching TRBD1. This TCR was recovered from a human donor in good health (CMV status not recorded). Some clones in this sample may be carry-over from other donors' samples. The sequenced sample consisted of PBMCs. DNA for the CDR3: TGCGCCAGCAGCTCTGGGGGCAGGGGGAGGGCTGAAGCTTTCTTT. This encodes CASSSGGRGRAEAFF.